This entry lists 28 T cell receptor beta chains sequenced from one sample in a study of CD8 T cells in ankylosing spondylitis. TCRdb independently ran MiXCR on the 5' RACE reads; one entry per CDR3 protein. This sample carries about 340,000 distinct CDR3 sequences, about 15% of them seen once, and the ten largest clones take about 1%. Sequencing input: blood, either unsorted or a sorted T cell fraction (not recorded which). These receptors came from a male donor with ankylosing spondylitis or in good health (not recorded which).

This clonotype was observed a few times. The V call is TRBV3-1, the J call TRBJ2-1, with D hard to call. The CDR3 has 13 amino acids. V lost 4 bases to trimming and J lost 5 bases, with 9 bases between them. Germline CDR1 reads LGHDT; CDR2 reads YNNKEL (reference sequence). CDR3 sequence: CASSLRSNNEQFF. DNA for the CDR3: TGTGCCAGCAGCCTCCGGTCTAACAATGAGCAGTTCTTC.

The chain carries TRBV12-3 or TRBV12-4 and TRBJ2-7, with D possibly matching TRBD1 (6 bases). The germline V and J ends were trimmed by 8 bases and 4 bases, with 12 bases remaining between them. This CDR3 contains 12 residues. This CDR3 is CASRQELYEQYF. The CDR3 nucleotides read TGTGCCAGCCGACAGGAATTGTACGAGCAGTACTTC.

The table lists this clonotype with a few counts. The CDR3 DNA reads TGTGCCAGCAGTTTTCGGGGTGGTAGCGGGACTTACGAGCAGTACTTC. Translating it yields CASSFRGGSGTYEQYF. The chain uses TRBV12-3 or TRBV12-4 and TRBJ2-7, with 8 bases lining up with TRBD2. The CDR3 runs to 16 residues. V was pared by 3 bases and J by 4 bases, with 11 bases of the junction left unmatched.

The V call is TRBV5-1, the J call TRBJ2-3; TRBD1 matches 10 bases. The CDR3 extends over 16 amino acids. Germline loops: CDR1 SGHRS, CDR2 YFSETQ. V lost 4 bases to trimming and J lost 2 bases; unmatched junction nucleotides: 7. The CDR3 DNA reads as TGCGCCAGCAGCCCAGCGACAGGGGGCTTCACAGATACGCAGTATTTT. This translates into CASSPATGGFTDTQYF.

This clonotype was found a few times. The genes are TRBV25-1 and TRBJ1-2, with a possible D match to TRBD1 (5 bases). V lost 2 bases and J lost 6, with 7 bases in between. In germline, CDR1 is MGHDK, CDR2 SYGVNS. CDR3 length: 12 amino acids. CDR3 residues: CASSEGAHGYTF. The DNA for the CDR3 is TGTGCCAGCAGTGAAGGGGCCCATGGCTACACCTTC.

The genes are TRBV6-1 and TRBJ2-2, with TRBD2 as a possible D gene (6 bases). Germline loops: CDR1 MNHNS, CDR2 SASEGT. Trimming shortened V by 4 bases and J by 5 bases, and 11 bases separated the two germline ends. The CDR3 has 14 residues. CDR3 in DNA: TGTGCCAGCAGTGGACTAGAATTAACCGGGGAGCTGTTTTTT. Its translation: CASSGLELTGELFF.

Concerning this clonotype itself: The junction differs from germline at one of its ends, possibly a read error. This rearrangement joins TRBV4-1 to TRBJ2-1; 9 nucleotides line up with TRBD1. Germline CDR1 MGHRA, CDR2 YSYEKL. The CDR3 runs 15 residues. CDR3 protein: CASRQGIGQGYEQFF. The CDR3 DNA is TGCGCCAGCAGACAAGGTATAGGACAGGGGTATGAGCAGTTCTTC.

The chain combines TRBV6-1 with TRBJ2-5, with TRBD1 matching 9 bases. Trimming removed 6 bases from V and 3 bases from J; junction bases left unmatched: 2. This CDR3 spans 13 amino acids. CDR1 is MNHNS, CDR2 SASEGT, per germline. The CDR3 is CASRRTGEETQYF. For the CDR3, the DNA is TGTGCCAGCAGAAGGACAGGGGAAGAGACCCAGTACTTC.

By sample share, this clonotype is medium-sized (0.01 to 0.1%). The chain employs TRBV12-3 or TRBV12-4 and TRBJ1-5; possible D gene TRBD1, 5 bases. V was clipped by 2 bases and J by 2 bases, with 10 bases between them. The CDR3 totals 15 residues. CDR3 protein: CASSLKGIGNQPQHF. CDR3 coding DNA: TGTGCCAGCAGTTTAAAGGGGATAGGCAATCAGCCCCAGCATTTT.

This clonotype showed up many times. The J gene is TRBJ2-5, the V gene TRBV20-1, with D possibly TRBD2 on 6 matching bases. CDR1 and CDR2 (germline): DFQATT, SNEGSKA (reference sequence). Between the trimmed V and J ends, which lost 6 bases and 2 bases, there was a span of 13 bases. This CDR3 contains 13 residues. CDR3 protein: CSATFGGQETQYF. CDR3 in DNA: TGCAGTGCCACCTTCGGAGGGCAAGAGACCCAGTACTTC.

This clonotype came up a few times. This rearrangement joins TRBV29-1 to TRBJ1-4; 7 nucleotides line up with TRBD1. V gave up 4 bases and J gave up 7 bases; unmatched junction bases: 6. This CDR3 comprises 13 residues. Germline CDR1 SQVTM, CDR2 ANQGSEA. Here the CDR3 DNA reads TGCAGCGTTGCCGGGACAGCTAGTGAAAAACTGTTTTTT. Its translation: CSVAGTASEKLFF.

The sample holds a few counts of this clonotype. V is TRBV7-9 and J is TRBJ2-7; D might be TRBD1 (7 bases). The germline V gene has CDR1 SEHNR and CDR2 FQNEAQ (reference sequence). V was cut by 1 base and J by 3 bases, with 16 bases left in between. The CDR3 extends over 16 amino acids. The CDR3 DNA sequence: TGTGCCAGCAGCTTAGGGGACAGCCGGGACTTCTACGAGCAGTACTTC. Protein product: CASSLGDSRDFYEQYF.

The V and J genes are TRBV5-5 and TRBJ2-3; D may correspond to TRBD1 or TRBD2 (5 bases each). The V gene lost 0 bases and the J gene lost 2 bases, with 7 bases spanning the gap. Germline V gene data show CDR1 as SGHKS and CDR2 as YYEKEE (reference sequence). This CDR3 has 14 residues. CDR3: CASSLGGNTDTQYF. CDR3 nucleotide sequence: TGTGCCAGCAGCTTGGGGGGGAACACAGATACGCAGTATTTT.

This clonotype was observed a handful of times. This rearrangement joins TRBV3-1 to TRBJ2-7; D could derive from TRBD1 or TRBD2 (5 bases each). This CDR3 comprises 16 residues. Germline loops: CDR1 LGHDT, CDR2 YNNKEL (reference sequence). Trimming took off 4 bases at V and 6 bases at J, with 22 bases between the two ends. Here the CDR3 reads CASSPWGSSGKPEQYF. The DNA of the CDR3 is TGTGCCAGCAGCCCTTGGGGGTCGTCAGGGAAACCCGAGCAGTACTTC.

The rearrangement links TRBV20-1 to TRBJ2-2; D is possibly TRBD1 (5 bases). The germline gives CDR1 DFQATT, CDR2 SNEGSKA (reference sequence). Trimming left V 3 bases short and J 4 bases short, with 9 bases between. The CDR3 length is 13 residues. DNA for the CDR3: TGCAGTGCTAGTAAGGGGCCCACCGGGGAGCTGTTTTTT. This codes for CSASKGPTGELFF.

The rearrangement joins TRBV18 to TRBJ2-1; D is uncertain. The germline V and J ends were trimmed by 0 bases and 0 bases, with 9 bases remaining between them. This CDR3 is 16 amino acids long. Germline CDR1 reads KGHSH; CDR2 reads LQKENI. CDR3 loop: CASSPPSESSYNEQFF. The CDR3 DNA reads TGTGCCAGCTCACCACCTTCTGAGAGCTCCTACAATGAGCAGTTCTTC.

This clonotype was observed a few times. The rearrangement joins TRBV5-1 to TRBJ2-5; 10 positions match TRBD2. Germline V gives CDR1 SGHRS, CDR2 YFSETQ. This CDR3 has 14 amino acids. V lost 6 bases, J lost 5 bases, and 7 bases stayed unmatched. This CDR3 reads CASTQGLARETQYF. The CDR3 DNA sequence: TGCGCCAGCACCCAGGGACTAGCGAGGGAGACCCAGTACTTC.

The chain joins TRBV12-3 or TRBV12-4 to TRBJ2-7, with a possible D match to TRBD1 (6 bases). The V and J ends lost 1 base and 3 bases respectively, with 10 bases between them. CDR3 length: 14 residues. The CDR3 loop reads CASSLVRGGYEQYF. The CDR3 DNA reads as TGTGCCAGCAGTTTAGTCCGAGGGGGCTACGAGCAGTACTTC.

V and J are TRBV4-2 and TRBJ2-1; TRBD2 agrees at 8 bases. The J segment lost 1 base and the V segment lost 1 base, leaving 9 bases of the junction unmatched. Germline V gives CDR1 LGHNA, CDR2 YNFKEQ. CDR3 length: 18 residues. The CDR3: CASSQVDGRAQSYNEQFF. CDR3 in DNA: TGTGCCAGCAGCCAAGTTGACGGGAGGGCCCAATCCTACAATGAGCAGTTCTTC.

This clonotype was seen repeatedly, ten times or more. The J gene is TRBJ2-7, the V gene TRBV20-1; perhaps TRBD1 as D (7 bases). CDR3 length: 13 amino acids. Germline CDR1 reads DFQATT; CDR2 reads SNEGSKA (reference sequence). V gave up 3 bases and J gave up 5 bases, with 14 bases separating them. The DNA for the CDR3 is TGCAGTGCTAGCATACAGGGGAGGCACGAGCAGTACTTC. It specifies CSASIQGRHEQYF.

This rearrangement joins TRBV29-1 to TRBJ2-5; the D gene is possibly TRBD1 (5 bases). Trimming took 3 bases from V and 2 from J, leaving 7 bases between them. CDR3 size: 12 residues. From germline, CDR1 is SQVTM and CDR2 ANQGSEA. The CDR3 here is CSVDRAQETQYF. The CDR3 nucleotides read TGCAGCGTTGACAGGGCTCAAGAGACCCAGTACTTC.

This clonotype was detected only a few times. The chain has TRBV5-1 and TRBJ2-3; maybe TRBD2 (6 bases). The CDR3 contains 16 residues. From germline, CDR1 is SGHRS and CDR2 YFSETQ. Trimming cost V 0 bases and J 1 base, with 12 bases left between them. Here the CDR3 DNA reads TGCGCCAGCAGCTTGGACGGCGGGGCCGGCACAGATACGCAGTATTTT. It specifies CASSLDGGAGTDTQYF. Drawing the rest from reference TRBV5-1 and TRBJ2-3, the complete variable domain is KAGVTQTPRYLIKTRGQQVTLSCSPISGHRSVSWYQQTPGQGLQFLFEYFSETQRNKGNFPGRFSGRQFSNSRSEMNVSTLELGDSALYLCASSLDGGAGTDTQYFGPGTRLTVL.

The chain recombines TRBV12-3 or TRBV12-4 with TRBJ2-1; possible D gene TRBD1, 5 bases. Trimming pared 1 base from V and 1 base from J, leaving 8 bases between. CDR3 length: 15 residues. The CDR3, as DNA: TGTGCCAGCAGTTTAGACAGGCCGTCCTACAATGAGCAGTTCTTC. Amino acid sequence: CASSLDRPSYNEQFF.

This clonotype was observed a handful of times. This chain joins TRBV12-3 or TRBV12-4 and TRBJ1-1; tentatively, D is TRBD1 (5 bases). This CDR3 comprises 14 residues. Trimming stripped 6 bases from V and 1 base from J, with 12 bases between. This CDR3 is CASSTGRKNTEAFF. In nucleotides, the CDR3 is TGTGCCAGCAGCACGGGACGGAAGAACACTGAAGCTTTCTTT.

This clonotype was recorded many times. This chain connects TRBV18 to TRBJ1-1, with D perhaps TRBD1 (5 bases). Per germline, CDR1 KGHSH and CDR2 LQKENI. The CDR3 sequence is 13 residues long. The V end lost 6 bases, the J end lost 5 bases, and 13 bases lay between the germline ends. The CDR3 bases are TGTGCCAGCTCCGTCGGACGGGGGACTGAAGCTTTCTTT. Its translation: CASSVGRGTEAFF.

The chain recombines TRBV5-1 with TRBJ2-1; D uncertain. V was cut by 0 bases and J by 6 bases, with 4 bases left in between. CDR1 is SGHRS, CDR2 YFSETQ, per germline. The CDR3 totals 12 residues. The CDR3, as DNA: TGCGCCAGCAGCTTGGAGACCAATGAGCAGTTCTTC. Translation gives CASSLETNEQFF.

This clonotype occurred many times. J is TRBJ2-5 and V is TRBV5-1; 9 bases fit TRBD1. The J segment lost 4 bases and the V segment lost 4 bases, leaving 11 bases of the junction unmatched. The CDR3 is 16 residues long. Germline values: CDR1 SGHRS, CDR2 YFSETQ. The CDR3 reads CASSAGQGTLGETQYF. CDR3 nucleotide sequence: TGCGCCAGCAGCGCCGGACAGGGGACTTTAGGAGAGACCCAGTACTTC.

This clonotype has a handful of counts. The rearrangement links TRBV5-1 to TRBJ2-5, with a possible D match to TRBD2 (5 bases). Trimming left V 0 bases short and J 2 bases short, with 11 bases between. The CDR3 has 15 residues. Germline lookup yields CDR1 SGHRS and CDR2 YFSETQ. The CDR3 reads CASSLESGAQETQYF. The CDR3 DNA follows: TGCGCCAGCAGCTTGGAAAGCGGAGCTCAAGAGACCCAGTACTTC.